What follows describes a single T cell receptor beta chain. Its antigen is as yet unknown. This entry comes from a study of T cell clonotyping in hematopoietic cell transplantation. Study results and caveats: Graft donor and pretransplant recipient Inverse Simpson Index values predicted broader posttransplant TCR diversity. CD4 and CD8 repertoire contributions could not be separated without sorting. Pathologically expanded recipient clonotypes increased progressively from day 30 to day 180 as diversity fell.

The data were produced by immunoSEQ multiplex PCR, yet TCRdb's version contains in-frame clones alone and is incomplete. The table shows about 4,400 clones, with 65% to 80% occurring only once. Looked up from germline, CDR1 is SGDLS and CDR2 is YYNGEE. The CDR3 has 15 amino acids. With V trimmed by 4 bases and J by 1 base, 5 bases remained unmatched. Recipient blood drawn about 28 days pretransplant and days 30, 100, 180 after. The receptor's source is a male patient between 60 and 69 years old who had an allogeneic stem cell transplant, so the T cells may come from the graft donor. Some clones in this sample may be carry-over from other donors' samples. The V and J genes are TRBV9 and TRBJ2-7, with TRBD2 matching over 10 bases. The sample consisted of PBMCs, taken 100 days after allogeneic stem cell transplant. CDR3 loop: CASSSSGGASYEQYF. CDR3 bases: TGTGCCAGCAGCTCGAGCGGGGGGGCTTCCTACGAGCAGTACTTC.